The table lists the clone carrying this T cell receptor beta chain with many counts. No antigen is known for it. The unsorted libraries originated from 2 million PBMCs kept at -80 C. The trim removed 5 bases at V and 4 bases at J, leaving 8 bases unmatched. There are 15 residues in the CDR3. The germline V gene has CDR1 SGHTA and CDR2 FQGNSA. Synthesis of cDNA was performed by 5'RACE using 10-nucleotide random UMIs. From 15-18 subjects, each sequencing run yielded over 190 million TCR-beta sequences. TCRdb passed the 5' RACE reads through MiXCR, listing each CDR3 protein once. The table shows 50,000 to 55,000 distinct CDR3 sequences, with about a tenth occurring only once. The sample originates from a study of neurological immune-mediated disorders. Study-level points and caveats: It was HTLV-1-associated myelopathy that showed the most TCR clonal expansion, while multiple sclerosis showed the least, falling below healthy controls.

Sequenced material: PBMCs. The TCR comes from a man between 70 and 80 years old with HTLV-1-associated myelopathy (HAM/TSP). This chain links TRBV7-2 with TRBJ1-5; 7 bases map to TRBD1. CDR3 protein: CASSRDRERNQPQHF. In nucleotides, the CDR3 is TGTGCCAGCAGCCGAGACAGGGAACGGAATCAGCCCCAGCATTTT.